This T cell receptor (beta chain) was observed in a study of blood T cell repertoires in COVID-19 (dated by TCRdb to the early 2020s). Regarding the complete study: Samples covering the acute and convalescent phases of COVID-19 were provided by collaborators in the United States, Italy and Spain. The prospective study material was composed of cDNA or gDNA derived from T cells, B-cell-depleted T cells, or PBMCs. The dataset comprised deeply sampled blood TCRbeta repertoires from subjects exposed to, actively infected with, or recovered from COVID-19. A freely available public database, intended as a resource for researchers studying the immune response to SARS-CoV-2, is where the repertoires were released. The samples were drawn from two sources: the first 160 participants of the ongoing ImmuneRACE study, and fewer than 1,500 subjects contributed by 6 global collaborators. Sample metadata almost always included a de-identified subject ID, COVID-19 status, age in years and sex. Where available, HLA class I and class II types were taken from metadata supplied by the sample provider and were not determined by assay-based typing. Study-wide findings and limitations: How much clinical and demographic metadata was included differed by source and by participant, and the metadata was provided uncurated.

Participants in the prospective study were aged about 18 to 95 years, lived in 20 to 30 United States geographic areas, and enrolled through a virtual design. To assign participants to cohorts, the prospective study relied on clinical history that participants themselves reported in a screening survey and a study questionnaire. ImmuneRACE Cohort 3 recovered participants were defined by two consecutive negative NP/OP PCR tests, healthcare professional clearance, or symptom resolution. Mobile phlebotomists in the prospective study collected whole blood, serum and a nasopharyngeal or oropharyngeal swab from every participant. Additional blood draws and questionnaires over an approximately two-month period could optionally be provided by prospective study participants. Before DNA extraction, blood samples from the prospective study were shipped at room temperature or frozen. The immunoSEQ Assay, a bias-controlled multiplex PCR, was used to amplify TCRbeta CDR3 regions from genomic DNA. Per the original workflow: The number of nucleated cells in each sample was estimated by amplification of reference gene primers within the assay. To quantify the absolute abundance of each unique TCRbeta CDR3 rearrangement, sequence reads were collapsed and filtered. For each sample, productive Simpson clonality was calculated by taking the square root of Simpson's diversity index across productive rearrangements. TCRdb took this table from immuneACCESS and kept in-frame rearrangements with V and J called. Such tables lack part of the clones; where checked against another copy, unresolved V genes explain under half of the gap, and the rest is unexplained. Clone size and the V and J calls come from that table; the DNA yielded D and trimming. The sample includes fewer than 400,000 clones, with 70% to 90% observed a single time. The ten largest clonotypes hold roughly 2% of the sample.

Turning to this clone: Its target antigen remains unknown. Nothing much larger sits one base from this clone, and base qualities are not available.

The CDR3 runs 19 amino acids, cysteine and phenylalanine included. CDR3 DNA only is kept here, 57 bases in frame from base 1. The germline V gene (reference sequence) provides CDR1 LGHDT and CDR2 YNNKEL. Here V drops 4 bases and J drops 2 bases, and the junction holds 11 bases not matched to any gene. This sequence originates from a man aged 30 to 39 who had recovered from COVID-19. The V gene is TRBV3-1 (or the pseudogene TRBV3-2) and the J gene is TRBJ2-3, with 14 bases in between that match TRBD2. The sequenced sample consisted of PBMCs or T cells enriched from blood (not recorded which). CDR3 region: CASSPTAGLAGGDTDTQYF. The DNA reads TGTGCCAGCAGCCCGACTGCCGGACTAGCGGGGGGAGACACAGATACGCAGTATTTT.